This T cell receptor beta chain emerged from a study of T cells after yellow fever vaccination. Using its own MiXCR run on the 5' RACE reads, TCRdb lists one record per CDR3 protein. Counted here are approximately 550,000 distinct CDR3 sequences, roughly a fifth occurring once; the ten biggest clones make up approximately 15%. This CDR3 has 14 amino acids. V dropped 3 bases and J dropped 6; count of bases not matched to a gene: 5. The germline V gene encodes CDR1 DFQATT and CDR2 SNEGSKA (reference sequence). The TCR originated in a man aged 25-45 years who received the YFV17D yellow fever vaccine. The chain joins TRBV20-1 to TRBJ2-2; 9 bases are a match to TRBD2. The sample here was PBMCs, taken 15 days after the yellow fever booster vaccination. The CDR3 nucleotides read TGCAGTGCTAGTACCTCTAGCGGGGCCGGGGAGCTGTTTTTT. Translating it yields CSASTSSGAGELFF.